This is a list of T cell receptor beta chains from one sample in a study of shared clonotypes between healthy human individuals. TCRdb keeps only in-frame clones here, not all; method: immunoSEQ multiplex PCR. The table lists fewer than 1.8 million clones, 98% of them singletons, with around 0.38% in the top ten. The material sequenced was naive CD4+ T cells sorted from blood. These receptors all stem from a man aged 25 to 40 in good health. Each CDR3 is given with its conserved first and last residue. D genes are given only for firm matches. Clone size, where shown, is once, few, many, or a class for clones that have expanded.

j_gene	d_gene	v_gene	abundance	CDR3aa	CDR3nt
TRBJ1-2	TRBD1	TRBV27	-	CASSFEDRGRGSKGYTF	TGTGCCAGCAGTTTTGAGGACAGGGGTCGAGGAAGTAAAGGCTACACCTTC
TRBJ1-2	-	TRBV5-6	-	CASSQTDRGRTGYGYTF	TGTGCCAGCAGCCAGACGGATCGGGGGCGAACAGGGTATGGCTACACCTTC
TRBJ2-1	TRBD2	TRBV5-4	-	CASSPFSAGVTYNEQFF	TGTGCCAGCAGCCCATTCTCAGCGGGAGTTACTTACAATGAGCAGTTCTTC
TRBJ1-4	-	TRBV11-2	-	CASSIKGVANEKLFF	TGTGCCAGCAGCATCAAGGGGGTGGCTAATGAAAAACTGTTTTTT
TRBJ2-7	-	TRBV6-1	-	CASTLQLTSSYEQYF	TGTGCCAGCACCCTCCAGTTAACTTCCTCCTACGAGCAGTACTTC
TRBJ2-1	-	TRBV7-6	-	CASSLAPRSRYNEQFF	TGTGCCAGCAGCTTAGCGCCCAGAAGTCGTTACAATGAGCAGTTCTTC
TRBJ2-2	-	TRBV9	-	CASSVAGPSGELFF	TGTGCCAGCAGCGTAGCTGGACCGTCCGGGGAGCTGTTTTTT
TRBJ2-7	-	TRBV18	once	CASADLYEQYF	TGTGCCAGCGCGGACTTGTACGAGCAGTACTTC
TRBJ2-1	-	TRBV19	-	CASSTGTIYNEQFF	TGTGCCAGTAGTACCGGGACCATATACAATGAGCAGTTCTTC
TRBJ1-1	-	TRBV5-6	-	CASSRDLADTEAFF	TGTGCCAGCAGTCGGGACCTCGCGGACACTGAAGCTTTCTTT
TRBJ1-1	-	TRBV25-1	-	CASSDSLPGTEAFF	TGTGCCAGCAGTGACAGTCTCCCGGGCACTGAAGCTTTCTTT
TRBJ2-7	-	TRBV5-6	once	CASSLGYGGTQYF	TGTGCCAGCAGCTTGGGATACGGGGGTACGCAGTACTTC
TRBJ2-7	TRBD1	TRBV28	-	CASSRSGTGVGYEQYF	TGTGCCAGCAGTAGATCCGGGACAGGGGTAGGCTACGAGCAGTACTTC
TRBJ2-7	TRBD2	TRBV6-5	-	CASSSGLAGPYEQYF	TGTGCCAGCAGTTCGGGACTAGCGGGGCCCTACGAGCAGTACTTC
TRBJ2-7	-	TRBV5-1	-	CASSLEVTAYEQYF	TGCGCCAGCAGCTTGGAGGTGACAGCCTACGAGCAGTACTTC
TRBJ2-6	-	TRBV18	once	CASSLEVGGTGANVLTF	TGTGCCAGCTCACTGGAAGTTGGCGGGACTGGGGCCAACGTCCTGACTTTC
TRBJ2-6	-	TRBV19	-	CASQYGGANVLTF	TGTGCCAGTCAGTATGGTGGGGCCAACGTCCTGACTTTC
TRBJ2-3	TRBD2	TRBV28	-	CASSFGGSGTDTQYF	TGTGCCAGCAGTTTTGGCGGGAGTGGCACAGATACGCAGTATTTT
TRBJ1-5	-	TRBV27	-	CASSLQTPPAQHF	TGTGCCAGCAGTCTCCAGACCCCTCCAGCCCAGCATTTT
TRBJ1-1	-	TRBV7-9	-	CASSFQELNTEAFF	TGTGCCAGCAGCTTTCAAGAACTGAACACTGAAGCTTTCTTT
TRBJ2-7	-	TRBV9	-	CASSVGGHYEQYF	TGTGCCAGCAGCGTAGGAGGCCACTACGAGCAGTACTTC
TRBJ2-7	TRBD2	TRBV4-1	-	CASSQPGLAGTEQYF	TGCGCCAGCAGCCAACCGGGACTAGCGGGAACCGAGCAGTACTTC
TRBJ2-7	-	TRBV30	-	CAWSRRANLPYEQYF	TGTGCCTGGAGTCGTCGGGCGAACTTACCCTACGAGCAGTACTTC
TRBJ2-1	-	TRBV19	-	CATMESSYNEQFF	TGTGCCACGATGGAGAGCTCCTACAATGAGCAGTTCTTC
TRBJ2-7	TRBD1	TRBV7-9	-	CASSSPGQGVYEQYF	TGTGCCAGCAGCTCCCCGGGACAGGGGGTTTACGAGCAGTACTTC
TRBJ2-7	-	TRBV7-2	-	CASSLVLGSYEQYF	TGTGCCAGCAGCTTAGTTCTTGGGTCTTACGAGCAGTACTTC
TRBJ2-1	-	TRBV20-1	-	CSASRGEQFF	TGCAGTGCTTCGCGTGGTGAGCAGTTCTTC
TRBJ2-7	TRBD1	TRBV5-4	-	CASSWDREITYEQYF	TGTGCCAGCAGCTGGGACAGGGAAATAACCTACGAGCAGTACTTC
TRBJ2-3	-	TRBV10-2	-	CASSDPGGYAGTDTQYF	TGCGCCAGCAGTGATCCAGGTGGCTACGCTGGCACAGATACGCAGTATTTT
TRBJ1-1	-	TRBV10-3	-	CAIRGYTNTEAFF	TGTGCCATCAGGGGTTATACGAACACTGAAGCTTTCTTT
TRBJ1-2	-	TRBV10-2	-	CASSESRGLGGYTF	TGCGCCAGCAGTGAGTCGAGGGGCCTCGGTGGCTACACCTTC
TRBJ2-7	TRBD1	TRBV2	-	CAARRTGASEQYF	TGTGCCGCAAGGCGGACAGGGGCGTCCGAGCAGTACTTC
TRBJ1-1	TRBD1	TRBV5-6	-	CASTKTLGDRLYTEAFF	TGTGCCAGCACCAAAACACTCGGGGACAGATTATACACTGAAGCTTTCTTT
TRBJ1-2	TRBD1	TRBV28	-	CASRTGAYGYTF	TGTGCCAGCAGGACAGGGGCCTATGGCTACACCTTC
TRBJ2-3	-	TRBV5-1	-	CASSFGQPQDTQYF	TGCGCCAGCAGCTTCGGGCAGCCCCAGGATACGCAGTATTTT
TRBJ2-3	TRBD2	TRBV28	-	CASSLNPLAAVDTQYF	TGTGCCAGCAGTTTAAACCCGCTAGCGGCAGTAGATACGCAGTATTTT
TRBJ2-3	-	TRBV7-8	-	CASSSRVGDTQYF	TGTGCCAGCAGCTCTCGGGTGGGGGATACGCAGTATTTT
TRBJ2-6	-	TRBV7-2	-	CASRGRDSGSGANVLTF	TGTGCCAGCAGGGGACGGGACTCCGGCTCTGGGGCCAACGTCCTGACTTTC
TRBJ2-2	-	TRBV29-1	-	CSASGTGSAGELFF	TGCAGCGCCTCCGGTACAGGGTCCGCCGGGGAGCTGTTTTTT
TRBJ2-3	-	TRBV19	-	CASSIMFGTAGDTQYF	TGTGCCAGTAGTATTATGTTCGGGACCGCGGGGGATACGCAGTATTTT
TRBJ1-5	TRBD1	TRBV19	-	CASRERGQGLRQPQHF	TGTGCCAGTAGGGAACGCGGACAGGGACTTAGGCAGCCCCAGCATTTT
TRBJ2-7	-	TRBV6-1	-	CASTWDEQYF	TGTGCCAGCACGTGGGACGAGCAGTACTTC
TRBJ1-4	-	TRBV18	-	CASSPRRTQRFKDEKLFF	TGTGCCAGCTCACCACGTCGGACCCAAAGGTTTAAAGATGAAAAACTGTTTTTT
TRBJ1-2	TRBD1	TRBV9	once	CASARDSYGYTF	TGTGCCAGTGCTCGGGACAGCTATGGCTACACCTTC
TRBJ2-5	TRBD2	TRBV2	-	CASSRGLADQETQYF	TGTGCCAGCAGCCGGGGACTAGCAGACCAAGAGACCCAGTACTTC
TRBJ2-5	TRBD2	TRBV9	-	CASSGRDYSTVEETQYF	TGTGCCAGCAGCGGCCGGGACTATTCGACGGTTGAAGAGACCCAGTACTTC
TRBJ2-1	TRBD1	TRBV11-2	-	CASSLVRGRGNEQFF	TGTGCCAGCAGCTTAGTGAGGGGGCGCGGGAATGAGCAGTTCTTC
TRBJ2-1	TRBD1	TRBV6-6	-	CASSYMAGGYNEQFF	TGTGCCAGCAGTTACATGGCAGGGGGCTACAATGAGCAGTTCTTC